These T cell receptor beta chains were read from a single sample in a study of shared clonotypes between healthy human individuals. Clones were sequenced by immunoSEQ multiplex PCR, and TCRdb holds only the in-frame ones, with some missing. The table records hundreds of thousands of clones, 90% to 98% of them present only once. Sequenced material: naive CD8+ T cells sorted from blood. These receptors all stem from a man younger than 45 in good health. Each CDR3 is given with its conserved first and last residue. The D gene is left open where the match is weak. Expanded clones get a size class; other rows say once, few or many, or leave the size out.

v_gene	d_gene	abundance	j_gene	CDR3aa	CDR3nt
TRBV15	TRBD1	.	TRBJ1-1	CATRIIPGTEAEAFF	TGTGCCACCAGGATTATCCCCGGGACAGAGGCTGAAGCTTTCTTT
TRBV13	TRBD2	once	TRBJ2-7	CASSLRREYEQYF	TGTGCCAGCAGCTTAAGGCGGGAGTACGAGCAGTACTTC
TRBV7-9	.	.	TRBJ2-3	CASSPDRLGTVTQYF	TGTGCCAGCAGCCCCGACAGGCTCGGAACAGTTACGCAGTATTTT
TRBV2	TRBD1	.	TRBJ1-1	CASQRGTAQLEAFF	TGTGCCAGCCAGCGGGGGACAGCACAATTGGAAGCTTTCTTT
TRBV4-3	.	.	TRBJ2-7	CASSQDILTYEQYF	TGCGCCAGCAGCCAAGATATCCTAACCTACGAGCAGTACTTC
TRBV5-1	.	.	TRBJ2-7	CASSLGWESSYEQYF	TGCGCCAGCAGCTTGGGGTGGGAGTCGTCCTACGAGCAGTACTTC
TRBV12-2	.	.	TRBJ2-1	CASRLGPSGHYNEQFF	TGTGCAAGTCGCTTAGGTCCGAGCGGCCACTACAATGAGCAGTTCTTC
TRBV27	.	.	TRBJ2-3	CASSLLDRRDTQYF	TGTGCCAGCAGTTTACTGGACCGGAGGGATACGCAGTATTTT
TRBV6-6	.	.	TRBJ1-2	CASTHGAPLHGYTF	TGTGCCAGCACCCACGGGGCTCCCCTTCATGGCTACACCTTC
TRBV9	.	few	TRBJ2-2	CASSGEGRRNTGELFF	TGTGCCAGCAGCGGCGAGGGGAGAAGGAACACCGGGGAGCTGTTTTTT
TRBV4-1	TRBD2	.	TRBJ2-3	CASSHRTSGASTDTQYF	TGCGCCAGCAGCCACCGGACTAGCGGGGCGAGCACAGATACGCAGTATTTT
TRBV4-1	.	.	TRBJ2-7	CASSQGDGSPLEQYF	TGCGCCAGCAGCCAAGGTGACGGGTCCCCCCTCGAGCAGTACTTC
TRBV7-6	.	.	TRBJ2-7	CASSPLLAGSYEQYF	TGTGCCAGCAGCCCGCTTCTCGCCGGGAGCTACGAGCAGTACTTC
TRBV5-1	TRBD1	few	TRBJ2-1	CASSSIPGQGINEQFF	TGCGCCAGCAGCTCTATTCCGGGACAGGGGATCAATGAGCAGTTCTTC
TRBV27	.	.	TRBJ2-4	CASSYSQGILDIQYF	TGTGCCAGCAGTTACTCACAGGGAATTCTGGACATTCAGTACTTC
TRBV27	.	once	TRBJ1-1	CASSTVNTEAFF	TGTGCCAGCAGTACAGTGAACACTGAAGCTTTCTTT
TRBV27	.	.	TRBJ2-6	CATGHLSGANVLTF	TGTGCCACCGGTCATCTCTCTGGGGCCAACGTCCTGACTTTC
TRBV10-2	.	.	TRBJ2-3	CASREAHTQYF	TGCGCCAGCAGAGAAGCACATACGCAGTATTTT
TRBV4-1	TRBD1	.	TRBJ1-4	CASSQGEGDRNEKLFF	TGCGCCAGCAGCCAAGGCGAGGGGGACAGAAATGAAAAACTGTTTTTT
TRBV28	.	.	TRBJ2-3	CASSFRLTSTDTQYF	TGTGCCAGCAGTTTTAGACTAACTAGCACAGATACGCAGTATTTT
TRBV7-2	TRBD2	.	TRBJ2-1	CASSLRGGRASNEQFF	TGTGCCAGCAGCTTAAGGGGCGGGAGGGCCTCCAATGAGCAGTTCTTC
TRBV10-1	TRBD1	once	TRBJ1-1	CASSDTGGRSTEAFF	TGCGCCAGCAGCGATACAGGGGGCAGGAGCACTGAAGCTTTCTTT
TRBV9	TRBD2	.	TRBJ2-7	CASSKGATLAGGDYEQYF	TGTGCCAGCAGCAAGGGGGCTACCCTAGCGGGAGGTGATTACGAGCAGTACTTC
TRBV30	.	.	TRBJ1-5	CAWSDGSAVSQPQHF	TGTGCCTGGAGTGATGGGTCCGCAGTTTCTCAGCCCCAGCATTTT
TRBV27	.	.	TRBJ2-3	CASSKPGTFQYF	TGTGCCAGCAGTAAACCCGGGACCTTCCAGTATTTT
TRBV10-1	.	.	TRBJ2-2	CASSAFFGTENTGELFF	TGCGCCAGCAGTGCGTTTTTCGGGACGGAGAACACCGGGGAGCTGTTTTTT
TRBV9	TRBD2	.	TRBJ2-3	CASSVGGTSASGTSSTDTQYF	TGTGCCAGCAGCGTAGGGGGGACTAGCGCTTCGGGTACTTCGAGTACAGATACGCAGTATTTT
TRBV7-9	.	.	TRBJ1-2	CASSLASDLGGYGYTF	TGTGCCAGCAGCTTAGCATCCGACCTGGGGGGCTATGGCTACACCTTC
TRBV4-1	.	.	TRBJ2-7	CASSQDSSGDYEQYF	TGCGCCAGCAGCCAAGATAGTAGCGGAGATTACGAGCAGTACTTC
TRBV7-9	TRBD2	.	TRBJ2-1	CASSQTSGRPPYNEQFF	TGTGCCAGCAGCCAGACTAGCGGGAGGCCTCCTTACAATGAGCAGTTCTTC
TRBV27	TRBD2	.	TRBJ2-7	CASSLRSAAGAPYEQYF	TGTGCCAGCAGTTTACGTTCCGCAGCGGGAGCCCCCTACGAGCAGTACTTC
TRBV5-1	.	.	TRBJ2-1	CASSAYDGGSDEQFF	TGCGCCAGCAGCGCGTACGATGGGGGGAGCGATGAGCAGTTCTTC
TRBV14	.	.	TRBJ1-1	CASSSWSSYTEAFF	TGTGCCAGCAGCTCCTGGTCCAGCTACACTGAAGCTTTCTTT
TRBV5-1	TRBD2	.	TRBJ2-1	CASSWGLGTSTYNEQFF	TGCGCCAGCAGCTGGGGGCTGGGGACTAGTACCTACAATGAGCAGTTCTTC
TRBV29-1	TRBD2	.	TRBJ2-3	CSVLLAGGPTDTQYF	TGCAGCGTTCTTCTAGCGGGAGGGCCTACAGATACGCAGTATTTT
TRBV5-4	.	.	TRBJ1-5	CASSKSGEPQHF	TGTGCCAGCAGCAAATCAGGGGAGCCCCAGCATTTT
TRBV7-8	.	.	TRBJ2-7	CASSLRLSTYEQYF	TGTGCCAGCAGCTTACGGCTTTCAACCTACGAGCAGTACTTC
TRBV5-6	.	.	TRBJ2-7	CASSLVGSSYEQYF	TGTGCCAGCAGCTTGGTAGGGAGCTCCTACGAGCAGTACTTC
TRBV27	TRBD1	.	TRBJ1-4	CASSSDRGWLFF	TGTGCCAGCAGTTCGGACAGGGGCTGGCTGTTTTTT